Below, 20 T cell receptor beta chains from the same sample are listed, as sequenced in a study of STAT5B mutations in CD4+ large granular lymphocyte leukemia. Data came from immunoSEQ multiplex PCR; TCRdb stores just in-frame clones and leaves some out. The sample lists around 33,000 clones, roughly three quarters seen once, with around 2.1% in the top ten. Source material: CD4+ T cells from blood buffy coats. The receptor set was obtained from a human donor in good health.

This clone came up a few times. J is TRBJ1-1 and V is TRBV19, with D perhaps TRBD1 (6 bases). Germline V gene sequence: CDR1 LNHDA, CDR2 SQIVND (reference sequence). CDR3 size: 16 residues. Trimming took 7 bases from V and 0 from J, leaving 18 bases between them. CDR3 sequence reads: CASTFRGEGLNTEAFF. Here the CDR3 DNA reads TGTGCCAGTACCTTCAGGGGCGAGGGGCTGAACACTGAAGCTTTCTTT.

The gene calls are TRBV11-3 and TRBJ2-2; possibly TRBD2 for D (7 bases). Germline-derived CDR1 and CDR2 are SGHNT and YENEEA. V shed 3 bases and J shed 3 bases, with 17 bases lying between them. The CDR3 is 17 residues long. CDR3 in amino acids: CASSFGWGGRDTGELFF. CDR3 coding DNA: TGTGCCAGCAGCTTCGGGTGGGGGGGCCGGGACACCGGGGAGCTGTTTTTT.

CDR3 nucleotides: TGTGCCAGCAGCTCCCGGGGGCGTGGGGGGACCCAGTACTTC. It encodes CASSSRGRGGTQYF. The genes are TRBV7-2 and TRBJ2-5; TRBD1 or TRBD2 may be the D gene (6 bases each). This CDR3 contains 14 residues. Germline lookup yields CDR1 SGHTA and CDR2 FQGNSA. With 4 bases removed from V and 7 bases from J, the gap between germline ends came to 16 bases.

J is TRBJ2-3 and V is TRBV4-2, with 12 bases lining up with TRBD2. The trim removed 0 bases at V and 3 bases at J, leaving 4 bases unmatched. The germline gives CDR1 LGHNA, CDR2 YNFKEQ. The CDR3 has 17 amino acids. This CDR3 reads CASSQDPSGGATDTQYF. In DNA, the CDR3 is TGTGCCAGCAGCCAAGACCCTAGCGGGGGGGCTACAGATACGCAGTATTTT.

J is TRBJ1-6 and V is TRBV11-3, with D unclear. The germline V gene encodes CDR1 SGHNT and CDR2 YENEEA. Trimming took 2 bases from V and 6 from J, leaving 5 bases between them. The CDR3 loop spans 13 amino acids. In DNA, the CDR3 is TGTGCCAGCAGCTTAAAAAGTAATTCACCCCTCCACTTT. Translated, it gives CASSLKSNSPLHF.

The chain uses TRBV5-1 and TRBJ2-7, with D unresolved. The CDR3 is 12 amino acids. Per germline, CDR1 SGHRS and CDR2 YFSETQ. The V gene lost 4 bases and the J gene lost 7 bases, with 12 bases spanning the gap. The CDR3 protein is CASSQTVGEQYF. The CDR3 nucleotides read TGCGCCAGCAGCCAGACGGTCGGGGAGCAGTACTTC.

The gene calls are TRBV5-1 and TRBJ2-7; tentative D call: TRBD1 (5 bases). The CDR3 runs 14 residues. From germline, CDR1 is SGHRS and CDR2 YFSETQ. Trimming took off 0 bases at V and 1 base at J, with 8 bases between the two ends. The CDR3 here is CASSLGQSSYEQYF. CDR3 sequence (DNA): TGCGCCAGCAGCTTGGGACAGTCGTCCTACGAGCAGTACTTC.

This chain links TRBV11-2 with TRBJ2-1; 8 bases map to TRBD1. The V and J ends lost 1 base and 4 bases, in that order; junction bases with no gene match: 6. The germline V gene has CDR1 SGHAT and CDR2 FQNNGV. The CDR3 runs to 16 residues. CDR3 protein: CASSLVTGGSYNEQFF. Written as DNA, the CDR3 is TGTGCCAGCAGCTTAGTCACAGGGGGATCTTACAATGAGCAGTTCTTC.

V gene TRBV19 combines with J gene TRBJ2-1; no clear D gene. The CDR3 has 14 residues. Germline V CDR1 and CDR2: LNHDA, SQIVND (reference sequence). V lost 3 bases and J lost 8, with 14 bases in between. The CDR3 nucleotides are TGTGCCAGTAGTATTGGCCTGGGTTTCGATGAGCAGTTCTTC. Protein sequence: CASSIGLGFDEQFF.

This clone was counted a single time. CDR3 DNA sequence: TGTGCCAGCAGGGGAAGGGAAGGGGAAAAACTGTTTTTT. It codes for CASRGREGEKLFF. The chain employs TRBV2 and TRBJ1-4; D not certain. Trimming pared 6 bases from V and 8 bases from J, leaving 13 bases between. The CDR3 contains 13 residues. CDR1 is SNHLY and CDR2 is FYNNEI in the germline V gene.

The table lists this clone with a few counts. This rearrangement joins TRBV4-2 to TRBJ2-2; no clear D. The CDR3 spans 15 residues. The germline CDR1 and CDR2 sequences are LGHNA and YNFKEQ. With 4 bases removed from V and 5 bases from J, the gap between germline ends came to 14 bases. The CDR3 region is CASSPTLLKTGELFF. In DNA form, the CDR3 reads TGTGCCAGCAGCCCAACTCTCCTCAAGACCGGGGAGCTGTTTTTT.

The rearrangement links TRBV4-2 to TRBJ2-7; tentatively, D is TRBD1 (6 bases). The V and J ends lost 0 bases and 1 base respectively, with 13 bases between them. This CDR3 spans 16 amino acids. Germline assignment: CDR1 LGHNA and CDR2 YNFKEQ. The CDR3 loop is CASSQERGHHSYEQYF. The DNA for the CDR3 is TGTGCCAGCAGCCAAGAAAGGGGACACCATTCCTACGAGCAGTACTTC.

This clone turned up a few times. The V gene is TRBV29-1, the J gene TRBJ1-1, with D unclear. Germline V gene sequence: CDR1 SQVTM, CDR2 ANQGSEA. Trimming left V 0 bases short and J 2 bases short, with 1 base between. The CDR3 is made up of 11 amino acids. The CDR3 nucleotides read TGCAGCGTTGAAGAAAACACTGAAGCTTTCTTT. Translation: CSVEENTEAFF.

V usage is TRBV5-1 and J usage is TRBJ2-5, with D unresolved. Trimming stripped 0 bases from V and 5 bases from J, with 11 bases between. Germline V gives CDR1 SGHRS, CDR2 YFSETQ. This CDR3 has 14 amino acids. The CDR3 spells CASSLGSGRETQYF. DNA of the CDR3: TGCGCCAGCAGCTTGGGGTCAGGTCGGGAGACCCAGTACTTC.

This clone showed up just once. V and J are TRBV7-9 and TRBJ2-3, with 9 bases matching TRBD1. The CDR3 contains 16 residues. V was clipped by 4 bases and J by 3 bases; unmatched bases: 8. Germline V gene data show CDR1 as SEHNR and CDR2 as FQNEAQ (reference sequence). The CDR3 DNA reads TGTGCCAGCAGCTCGGTGGGGACAGGGAGGACAGATACGCAGTATTTT. It encodes CASSSVGTGRTDTQYF. Full variable domain (rest looked up from reference TRBV7-9 and TRBJ2-3): DTGVSQNPRHKITKRGQNVTFRCDPISEHNRLYWYRQTLGQGPEFLTYFQNEAQLEKSRLLSDRFSAERPKGSFSTLEIQRTEQGDSAMYLCASSSVGTGRTDTQYFGPGTRLTVL.

The chain combines TRBV5-6 with TRBJ2-7; possible D gene TRBD2, 7 bases. The CDR3 is 14 residues long. The ends were cut back, 4 bases at V and 10 bases at J, with 21 bases in the middle. The germline V gene encodes CDR1 SGHDT and CDR2 YYEEEE. CDR3: CASSPGLGGGLQYF. In DNA, the CDR3 is TGTGCCAGCAGCCCTGGGTTGGGAGGGGGACTCCAGTACTTC.

The V call is TRBV7-2, the J call TRBJ2-3; TRBD2 agrees at 11 bases. Germline-derived CDR1 and CDR2 are SGHTA and FQGNSA. The CDR3 extends over 15 amino acids. Losses at the gene ends were 5 bases for V and 1 base for J; bases not matched to a gene: 2. The CDR3 protein is CASSALAGGTDTQYF. CDR3 bases: TGTGCCAGCAGCGCACTAGCGGGGGGCACAGATACGCAGTATTTT.

The chain has TRBV19 and TRBJ1-1, with unresolved D. The CDR3 covers 15 residues. The ends were cut back, 7 bases at V and 5 bases at J, with 20 bases in the middle. In germline, CDR1 is LNHDA, CDR2 SQIVND (reference sequence). DNA of the CDR3: TGTGCCAGTAACTCCCAGCCGGGTAGGAAGACTGAAGCTTTCTTT. Translating gives CASNSQPGRKTEAFF.

This clone was seen more than once but under ten times. The chain recombines TRBV6-1 with TRBJ1-4; D call uncertain. CDR1 is MNHNS, CDR2 SASEGT, per germline. This CDR3 has 16 residues. V lost 4 bases to trimming and J lost 8 bases, with 20 bases between them. The CDR3 reads CASSAYPEATQEKLFF. The CDR3 region has the DNA TGTGCCAGCAGTGCCTACCCCGAGGCAACACAGGAAAAACTGTTTTTT.

The chain joins TRBV5-1 to TRBJ2-2; 9 bases fit TRBD1. The CDR3 is 18 residues long. The trim removed 4 bases at V and 0 bases at J, leaving 10 bases unmatched. The germline V gene has CDR1 SGHRS and CDR2 YFSETQ. The CDR3 DNA reads as TGCGCCAGCAGCACAAAACGACAGGGGGGAACGAACACCGGGGAGCTGTTTTTT. It translates to CASSTKRQGGTNTGELFF.